This TCR beta chain was sequenced for a study of T-cell memory formation after mild COVID-19. TCRdb passed the 5' RACE reads through MiXCR, listing each CDR3 protein once. Of roughly 140,000 distinct CDR3 sequences in the sample, 11% to 15% were seen once. V was pared by 5 bases and J by 0 bases, with 14 bases between. Germline values: CDR1 SEHNR, CDR2 FQNEAQ (reference sequence). The CDR3 runs to 15 residues. The TCR comes from an adult woman who had mild COVID-19 (a few samples of this study predate the infection). Cell type and time point are not known. The sample consisted of PBMCs or a T cell subset sorted from them (not recorded which). J is TRBJ2-7 and V is TRBV7-9; D is possibly TRBD1 (5 bases). The CDR3 DNA is TGTGCCAGCAGCCATATAGACAGTTCCTCCTACGAGCAGTACTTC. Translating it yields CASSHIDSSSYEQYF. The full variable domain, completed using reference TRBV7-9 and TRBJ2-7, is DTGVSQNPRHKITKRGQNVTFRCDPISEHNRLYWYRQTLGQGPEFLTYFQNEAQLEKSRLLSDRFSAERPKGSFSTLEIQRTEQGDSAMYLCASSHIDSSSYEQYFGPGTRLTVT.